This T cell receptor beta chain comes out of a study of cytomegalovirus exposure and HLA in healthy donors. The CDR3 is 12 amino acids. CDR1 is GTSNPN, CDR2 SVGIG, per germline (reference sequence). Use of 60 Vbeta and 13 Jbeta primers characterized the PCR. Clones were read by immunoSEQ multiplex PCR, and TCRdb kept only the in-frame ones, dropping some. Among about 170,000 clones listed, around 80% were seen once. Healthy individuals who donated bone marrow served as the donors. The chain carries TRBV30 and TRBJ1-2; possible D gene TRBD1, 5 bases. The sequence was collected from a woman in her thirties in good health and CMV-seropositive. Sequenced input: PBMCs. The CDR3 region is CAGGRAIYGYTF. CDR3 DNA sequence: TGTGCGGGGGGAAGAGCGATCTATGGCTACACCTTC.